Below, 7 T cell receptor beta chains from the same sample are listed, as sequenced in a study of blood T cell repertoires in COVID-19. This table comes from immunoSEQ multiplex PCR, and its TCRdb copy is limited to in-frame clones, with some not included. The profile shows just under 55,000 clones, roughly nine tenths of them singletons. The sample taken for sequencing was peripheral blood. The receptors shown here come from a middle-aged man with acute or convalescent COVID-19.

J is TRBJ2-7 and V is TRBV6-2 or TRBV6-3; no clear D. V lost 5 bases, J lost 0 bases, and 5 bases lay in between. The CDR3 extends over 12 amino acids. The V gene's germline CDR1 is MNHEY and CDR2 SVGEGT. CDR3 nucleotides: TGTGCCAGCAGTAGGAGCTCCTACGAGCAGTACTTC. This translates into CASSRSSYEQYF.

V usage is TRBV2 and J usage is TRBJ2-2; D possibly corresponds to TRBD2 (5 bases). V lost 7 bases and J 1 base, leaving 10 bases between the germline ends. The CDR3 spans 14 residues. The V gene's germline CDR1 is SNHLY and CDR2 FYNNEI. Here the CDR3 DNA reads TGTGCCAGCAAGGCGGGTGTGAACACCGGGGAGCTGTTTTTT. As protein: CASKAGVNTGELFF.

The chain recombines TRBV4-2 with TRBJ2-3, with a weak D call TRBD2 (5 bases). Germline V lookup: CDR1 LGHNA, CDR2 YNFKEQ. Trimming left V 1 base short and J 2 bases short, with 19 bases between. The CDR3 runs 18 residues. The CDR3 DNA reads TGTGCCAGCAGCCAAGCGATTAGCCTCCAGCGGCTCACAGATACGCAGTATTTT. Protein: CASSQAISLQRLTDTQYF.

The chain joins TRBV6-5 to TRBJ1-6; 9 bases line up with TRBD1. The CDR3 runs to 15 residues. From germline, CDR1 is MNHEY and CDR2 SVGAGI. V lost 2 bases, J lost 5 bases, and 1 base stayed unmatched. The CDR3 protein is CASSYRDRDNSPLHF. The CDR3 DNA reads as TGTGCCAGCAGTTACCGGGACAGGGATAATTCACCCCTCCACTTT.

In DNA, the CDR3 is TGTGCCAGCAGCATTGGGACTAGCGGGAGCATCGGGGAGCAGTTCTTC. Its protein product is CASSIGTSGSIGEQFF. The chain links TRBV9 to TRBJ2-1, with 14 nucleotides matching TRBD2. Germline CDR1 reads SGDLS; CDR2 reads YYNGEE. With 4 bases clipped from V and 10 bases from J, the junction kept 10 bases outside the gene matches. CDR3 length: 16 residues.

CDR3 coding DNA: TGTGCCACCAGGGGGGACACCCTCGGTGGCTACACCTTC. Translating it yields CATRGDTLGGYTF. The chain is built from TRBV2 and TRBJ1-2; TRBD1 matches 7 bases. Looked up from germline, CDR1 is SNHLY and CDR2 is FYNNEI. V gave up 10 bases and J gave up 7 bases; unmatched junction bases: 12. This CDR3 has 13 amino acids.

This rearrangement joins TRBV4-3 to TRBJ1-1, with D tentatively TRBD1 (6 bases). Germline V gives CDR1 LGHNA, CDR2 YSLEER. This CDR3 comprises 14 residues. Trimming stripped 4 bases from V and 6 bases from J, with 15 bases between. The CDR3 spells CASSRVTGLPEAFF. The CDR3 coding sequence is TGCGCCAGCAGCCGGGTCACAGGGCTCCCTGAAGCTTTCTTT.